This entry lists 7 T cell receptor beta chains sequenced from one sample in a study of beta chain features in type 1 diabetes. Expressed TCRB transcripts were sequenced because the isolated RNA had all been reverse transcribed beforehand. Profiled with immunoSEQ multiplex PCR; TCRdb holds only in-frame clones, not every one. The sample shows just over 450,000 clones, about 30% of them seen only once. Sequences were obtained from naive CD4+ T cells from blood. The receptors shown here come from a man between 18 and 35 years old in good health.

In this sample, this clone turned up a few times. The genes are TRBV19 and TRBJ2-4, with D unresolved. Trimming removed 5 bases from V and 0 bases from J, with 11 bases in between. This CDR3 comprises 15 residues. Germline CDR1 LNHDA, CDR2 SQIVND (reference sequence). Written as DNA, the CDR3 is TGTGCCAGTAGTCCGGTCTCCCGAGCCAAAAACATTCAGTACTTC. This codes for CASSPVSRAKNIQYF.

The rearrangement links TRBV7-8 to TRBJ2-3; no reliable D call. The CDR3 length is 16 residues. The V gene's germline CDR1 is SGHVS and CDR2 FQNEAQ. V shed 2 bases and J shed 5 bases, with 17 bases lying between them. The CDR3 coding sequence is TGTGCCAGCAGCTTATCGTCGGCACACGCAGGAGATACGCAGTATTTT. It codes for CASSLSSAHAGDTQYF. Combining the CDR3 with reference TRBV7-8 and TRBJ2-3 gives the whole variable domain GAGVSQSPRYKVAKRGQDVALRCDPISGHVSLFWYQQALGQGPEFLTYFQNEAQLDKSGLPSDRFFAERPEGSVSTLKIQRTQQEDSAVYLCASSLSSAHAGDTQYFGPGTRLTVL.

This chain uses TRBV5-1 with TRBJ2-7, with 9 bases that match TRBD1. The V gene end was trimmed by 1 base and the J gene end by 4 bases; junction bases not matched to a gene: 3. The CDR3 loop spans 14 amino acids. In germline, CDR1 is SGHRS, CDR2 YFSETQ. The CDR3 sequence: CASSLKGQGYEQYF. In DNA, the CDR3 is TGCGCCAGCAGCTTGAAAGGACAGGGGTACGAGCAGTACTTC.

This sequence joins TRBV29-1 and TRBJ1-2, with a tentative D call TRBD1 (6 bases). The CDR3 is made up of 12 amino acids. Germline V lookup: CDR1 SQVTM, CDR2 ANQGSEA. V was shortened by 5 bases and J by 5 bases, with 12 bases between the two germline ends. CDR3 nucleotides: TGCAGCGTTAAACAGGGTACTTATGGCTACACCTTC. Translated, it gives CSVKQGTYGYTF.

In its sample, this clone was seen a few times. The chain joins TRBV9 to TRBJ1-1, with 7 bases matching TRBD1. The germline V gene has CDR1 SGDLS and CDR2 YYNGEE. CDR3 size: 16 residues. The trim removed 4 bases at V and 12 bases at J, leaving 21 bases unmatched. CDR3 protein: CASSRRDSTLNTESFF. The CDR3 nucleotides are TGTGCCAGCAGCCGGAGGGACAGTACTCTGAACACTGAGTCTTTCTTT.

The V gene is TRBV7-2, the J gene TRBJ1-2; 8 bases align to TRBD1. CDR1 is SGHTA and CDR2 is FQGNSA in the germline V gene. V shed 5 bases, J shed 5 bases, and the junction held 7 bases outside the gene matches. The CDR3 has 14 amino acids. CDR3 DNA: TGTGCCAGCAGCCCAGACAGGGGTTGGTATGGCTACACCTTC. Its translation: CASSPDRGWYGYTF.

This chain connects TRBV7-9 to TRBJ2-6; D uncertain. In germline, CDR1 is SEHNR, CDR2 FQNEAQ (reference sequence). Trimming took off 1 base at V and 0 bases at J, with 10 bases between the two ends. This CDR3 is built from 17 residues. CDR3 loop: CASSLVMSTSGANVLTF. The CDR3 DNA sequence: TGTGCCAGCAGCTTAGTTATGTCGACCTCTGGGGCCAACGTCCTGACTTTC.